Detailed here is one T cell receptor (beta chain). What it recognizes is unknown. These data come from a study of monozygotic twins with inflammatory bowel disease. Whole-study results and caveats: No difference in repertoire similarity was seen between concordant and discordant twins, possibly because power was limited. No discrimination was achieved between different T cell subtypes. What may have added variability to patient repertoires is that immunosuppressive treatments differed.

For each CDR3 protein, TCRdb gives one entry from its re-call of the 5' RACE reads, without DNA. Here the sample table reports roughly 320,000 distinct CDR3 sequences. The specimen sequenced was blood. This TCR was sampled from a human donor with ulcerative colitis or Crohn's disease, or a healthy co-twin of an affected twin (not recorded which).

The CDR3 spells CASRNSQGNNEQFF. The V call is TRBV19, the J call TRBJ2-1; TCRdb indicates TRBD1, and absent DNA this call remains unverified. Germline V gene lookup returns CDR1 LNHDA and CDR2 SQIVND (reference sequence). This CDR3 has 14 amino acids. The variable domain in full, completed from reference TRBV19 and TRBJ2-1, reads DGGITQSPKYLFRKEGQNVTLSCEQNLNHDAMYWYRQDPGQGLRLIYYSQIVNDFQKGDIAEGYSVSREKKESFPLTVTSAQKNPTAFYLCASRNSQGNNEQFFGPGTRLTVL.